A single sample gave rise to the 14 T cell receptor beta chains below, sequenced in a study of neurological immune-mediated disorders. One entry per CDR3 protein results from TCRdb running MiXCR on the 5' RACE reads. The sample holds 60,000 to 70,000 distinct CDR3 sequences, 5.2% seen once. Sequences were obtained from PBMCs. The source is a human donor with multiple sclerosis. The donor label of this sample is uncertain.

This clonotype was counted at least ten times. The CDR3 is CASSTTGPDTQYF. The CDR3 DNA is TGCGCCAGCAGCACTACAGGGCCAGATACGCAGTATTTT. The chain employs TRBV5-1 and TRBJ2-3, with D tentatively TRBD1 (6 bases). V was cut by 4 bases and J by 4 bases, with 10 bases left in between. CDR1 is SGHRS, CDR2 YFSETQ, per germline. This CDR3 has 13 amino acids.

This clonotype was observed many times. The chain recombines TRBV29-1 with TRBJ1-1, with 11 bases lining up with TRBD1. The CDR3 has 16 amino acids. V lost 6 bases and J lost 4; bases outside the gene matches: 13. From germline, CDR1 is SQVTM and CDR2 ANQGSEA. The CDR3 DNA reads as TGCAGCGTCCGGACAGGGGGCGCTGGGCTCTCCACTGAAGCTTTCTTT. This translates into CSVRTGGAGLSTEAFF.

This clonotype occurred a few times. This chain uses TRBV9 with TRBJ2-7, with 7 positions matching TRBD1. The CDR3 spans 15 residues. Trimming cost V 0 bases and J 5 bases; bases outside gene matches: 8. Germline values: CDR1 SGDLS, CDR2 YYNGEE. The CDR3 protein is CASSVGEGGPNEQYF. CDR3 nucleotides: TGTGCCAGCAGCGTAGGTGAAGGGGGCCCGAACGAGCAGTACTTC.

This clonotype was detected ten times or more. The rearrangement uses TRBV5-1 and TRBJ1-6, with D hard to call. Trimming stripped 4 bases from V and 5 bases from J, with 13 bases between. The CDR3 length is 15 residues. Germline values: CDR1 SGHRS, CDR2 YFSETQ. This CDR3 is CASSPDGHHNSPLHF. CDR3 in DNA: TGCGCCAGCAGCCCGGACGGGCACCATAATTCACCCCTCCACTTT.

This clonotype was counted a few times. This chain's CDR3 is CSASRDRVNQPQHF. The CDR3 DNA reads as TGCAGTGCTAGTCGCGACAGGGTGAATCAGCCCCAGCATTTT. The chain carries TRBV20-1 and TRBJ1-5; 7 nucleotides line up with TRBD1. Germline V gives CDR1 DFQATT, CDR2 SNEGSKA (reference sequence). The CDR3 is made up of 14 amino acids. Unmatched junction bases numbered 6, after V lost 3 bases and J lost 4 bases.

In this sample, this clonotype turned up many times. The V call is TRBV20-1, the J call TRBJ2-1; a weak D match, TRBD2 (6 bases). The CDR3 has 17 residues. CDR1 is DFQATT and CDR2 is SNEGSKA in the germline V gene (reference sequence). Trimming removed 2 bases at V and 4 bases at J, with 21 bases between. This CDR3 is CSARTGGGGRGYNEQFF. The CDR3 DNA reads as TGCAGTGCTAGAACAGGTGGTGGGGGACGGGGGTACAATGAGCAGTTCTTC.

This clonotype was observed at least ten times. V and J are TRBV4-1 and TRBJ1-1; possible D gene TRBD1, 5 bases. The CDR3 spans 14 residues. Deletions cut 0 bases from V and 9 bases from J, with 14 bases between. Germline CDR1 MGHRA, CDR2 YSYEKL. The CDR3 region has the DNA TGCGCCAGCAGCCAAGAGGGGGGTCAAACCAAAGCTTTCTTT. Its translation: CASSQEGGQTKAFF.

This clonotype has at least ten counts. This rearrangement joins TRBV3-1 to TRBJ2-2, with D tentatively TRBD2 (5 bases). CDR1 LGHDT and CDR2 YNNKEL come from the germline V gene (reference sequence). The CDR3 extends over 13 amino acids. V was trimmed by 4 bases and J by 6 bases, leaving 9 bases between them. DNA for the CDR3: TGTGCCAGCAGCCGCCGGAGGCCCGGGGAGCTGTTTTTT. It encodes CASSRRRPGELFF.

This clonotype appeared many times. The chain's CDR3 is CASSGGVSSYNEQFF. CDR3 nucleotide sequence: TGTGCCAGCAGCGGGGGAGTAAGCTCCTACAATGAGCAGTTCTTC. The rearrangement links TRBV9 to TRBJ2-1, with TRBD2 as a possible D gene (5 bases). CDR1 and CDR2 from the germline V gene are SGDLS and YYNGEE. Trimming cost V 3 bases and J 0 bases, with 10 bases left between them. The CDR3 length is 15 residues.

There are many counts of this clonotype. The genes are TRBV4-3 and TRBJ2-1; D is possibly TRBD1 (7 bases). The CDR3 consists of 17 residues. V was pared by 0 bases and J by 2 bases, with 14 bases between. Germline loops: CDR1 LGHNA, CDR2 YSLEER. The CDR3 region is CASSQENRGLTYNEQFF. The CDR3 DNA reads as TGCGCCAGCAGCCAAGAGAACAGGGGACTCACCTACAATGAGCAGTTCTTC.

This clonotype was picked up many times. The J gene is TRBJ2-6, the V gene TRBV7-2; no definite D call. The CDR3 extends over 13 amino acids. Germline CDR1 is SGHTA and CDR2 is FQGNSA. Trimming shortened V by 5 bases and J by 0 bases, and 2 bases separated the two germline ends. CDR3 bases: TGTGCCAGCAGCCCCTCTGGGGCCAACGTCCTGACTTTC. Its protein is CASSPSGANVLTF.

This clonotype was seen repeatedly, ten times or more. The gene calls are TRBV5-1 and TRBJ1-2, with D possibly matching TRBD1 (6 bases). From germline, CDR1 is SGHRS and CDR2 YFSETQ. The CDR3 contains 14 residues. V was shortened by 4 bases and J by 5 bases, with 15 bases between the two germline ends. CDR3 nucleotide sequence: TGCGCCAGCAGCCCCGACAGGTCCTCTTATGGCTACACCTTC. Amino acid sequence: CASSPDRSSYGYTF.

At least ten counts were recorded for this clonotype. This chain uses TRBV20-1 with TRBJ2-3, with no clear D. Germline lookup yields CDR1 DFQATT and CDR2 SNEGSKA (reference sequence). CDR3 length equals 14 residues. V lost 2 bases, J lost 0 bases, and 9 bases lay in between. The CDR3 DNA follows: TGCAGTGCTAGACCTAGGGCTAGCACAGATACGCAGTATTTT. Translating it yields CSARPRASTDTQYF.

The CDR3 bases are TGTGCCAGCAGCCAAGGCACAGGAGGGGCCACTGAAGCTTTCTTT. Residues: CASSQGTGGATEAFF. The J gene is TRBJ1-1, the V gene TRBV3-1; D is possibly TRBD1 (5 bases). Trimming shortened V by 1 base and J by 4 bases, and 13 bases separated the two germline ends. The CDR3 consists of 15 residues. Per germline, CDR1 LGHDT and CDR2 YNNKEL (reference sequence).